This T cell receptor beta chain was found in a study of blood T cell repertoires in COVID-19. Exposed participants encountered a COVID-19 case during the 2 weeks preceding study entry. Trimming removed 3 bases from V and 9 bases from J; junction bases left unmatched: 8. The CDR3 spans 16 residues. CDR1 is LNHNV and CDR2 is YYDKDF in the germline V gene (reference sequence). Produced via immunoSEQ multiplex PCR; TCRdb's table is partial and in-frame only. The sample carries roughly 140,000 clones, around 83% recorded once. The receptor was derived from a woman in her forties or fifties who had been exposed to COVID-19. The rearrangement links TRBV15 to TRBJ1-6; 10 bases match TRBD1. The specimen was PBMCs or T cells enriched from blood (not recorded which). The CDR3 is CATSSAARDRGSPLHF. The CDR3, as DNA: TGTGCCACCAGCAGTGCCGCCCGGGACAGGGGTTCACCCCTCCACTTT.